The 5 T cell receptor beta chains reported below all come from one sample, sequenced in a study of shared clonotypes between healthy human individuals. The table came from immunoSEQ multiplex PCR; TCRdb's copy has only in-frame clones and leaves some out. This sample has roughly 2.5 million clones, with roughly nine tenths found just once. Specimen: naive CD4+ T cells sorted from blood. Subset defined: CD45RA+ positively selected. These receptors were taken from a man aged 18-30 years in good health.

This sequence joins TRBV7-9 and TRBJ1-5; weak D call: TRBD1 (6 bases). This CDR3 has 15 amino acids. Germline V CDR1 and CDR2: SEHNR, FQNEAQ (reference sequence). Trimming removed 5 bases from V and 7 bases from J, with 18 bases in between. The CDR3 spells CASSPGVNVGQPQHF. In nucleotides, the CDR3 is TGTGCCAGCAGCCCAGGGGTTAATGTGGGCCAGCCCCAGCATTTT.

The chain is built from TRBV28 and TRBJ2-7; D uncertain. The V gene lost 3 bases and the J gene lost 0 bases, with 15 bases spanning the gap. Germline values: CDR1 MDHEN, CDR2 SYDVKM. The CDR3 extends over 16 amino acids. CDR3 nucleotide sequence: TGTGCCAGCAGTTTGCTCCCCGTAGGATACTCCTACGAGCAGTACTTC. This sequence encodes CASSLLPVGYSYEQYF.

The chain recombines TRBV18 with TRBJ1-2; D is unclear. This CDR3 is 14 amino acids long. Germline values: CDR1 KGHSH, CDR2 LQKENI. The ends were cut back, 2 bases at V and 4 bases at J, with 11 bases in the middle. The CDR3 protein is CASSPMGEGYGYTF. The DNA for the CDR3 is TGTGCCAGCTCACCAATGGGTGAGGGCTATGGCTACACCTTC. The full variable domain, with the rest looked up from reference TRBV18 and TRBJ1-2, is NAGVMQNPRHLVRRRGQEARLRCSPMKGHSHVYWYRQLPEEGLKFMVYLQKENIIDESGMPKERFSAEFPKEGPSILRIQQVVRGDSAAYFCASSPMGEGYGYTFGSGTRLTVV.

The DNA of the CDR3 is TGTGCTAGTGGTTTGGTACCTAAGCGGACATCCGGAGAGACCCAGTACTTC. Protein: CASGLVPKRTSGETQYF. The chain carries TRBV12-5 and TRBJ2-5; D may be TRBD1 or TRBD2 (5 bases each). The germline V and J ends were trimmed by 0 bases and 4 bases, with 18 bases remaining between them. This CDR3 contains 17 residues. CDR1 LGHNT and CDR2 FRNRAP come from the germline V gene.

Concerning this clone: The germline gene is not matched at one end of the junction; a read error may be the cause. The sample holds other DNA sequences that translate to the same CDR3. V usage is TRBV7-6 and J usage is TRBJ1-4; perhaps TRBD1 as D (5 bases). Germline V gene sequence: CDR1 SGHVS, CDR2 FNYEAQ. This CDR3 has 17 amino acids. The CDR3 protein is CASSFGSGTRTNEKLFF. The DNA of the CDR3 is TGTGCTAGCAGCTTCGGATCTGGGACTCGGACTAATGAAAAACTGTTTTTT.